This TCR beta chain is drawn from a study of cytomegalovirus exposure and HLA in healthy donors. About the research overall: Around 85 million unique TCRs from HLA-typed donors were held in an early data release. Whole-study results and caveats: Most TCR sequences were rare, but some public TCRs occurred in many donors. At a 0.05 false discovery rate, a later analysis found 16,951 TCR beta sequences to be associated with HLA alleles. Common viral pathogens seemed to be connected with several of the most significant clusters, according to a later analysis.

PCR primers comprised 60 Vbeta and 13 Jbeta primers. Profiling relied on immunoSEQ multiplex PCR, and the TCRdb table lists in-frame clones only, not all of them. The sample holds roughly 180,000 clones, 70% to 85% seen once. V shed 4 bases, J shed 7 bases, and the junction held 13 bases outside the gene matches. CDR3 size: 16 residues. Germline assignment: CDR1 MGHRA and CDR2 YSYEKL. Concerning this clone itself: Its antigen is not known.

The chain recombines TRBV4-1 with TRBJ1-2; 9 positions agree with TRBD1. This clonotype was obtained from a man between 18 and 35 years old in good health and CMV-seronegative. Sequencing used PBMCs. In nucleotides, the CDR3 is TGCGCCAGCAGCCGAACTATAGACAGGGGGAAGGGTGGCTACACCTTC. Protein: CASSRTIDRGKGGYTF.